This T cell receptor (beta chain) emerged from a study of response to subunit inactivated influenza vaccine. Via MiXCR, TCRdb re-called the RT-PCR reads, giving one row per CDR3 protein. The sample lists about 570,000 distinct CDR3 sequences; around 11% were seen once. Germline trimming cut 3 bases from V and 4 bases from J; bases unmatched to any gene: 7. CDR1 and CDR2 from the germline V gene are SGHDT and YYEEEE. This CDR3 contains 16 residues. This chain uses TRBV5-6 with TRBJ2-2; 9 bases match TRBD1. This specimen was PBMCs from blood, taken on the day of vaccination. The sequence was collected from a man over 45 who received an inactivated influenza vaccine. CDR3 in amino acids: CASSWGGTGTTGELFF. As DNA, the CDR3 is TGTGCCAGCAGCTGGGGCGGGACAGGGACCACCGGGGAGCTGTTTTTT. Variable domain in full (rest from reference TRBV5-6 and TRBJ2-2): DAGVTQSPTHLIKTRGQQVTLRCSPKSGHDTVSWYQQALGQGPQFIFQYYEEEERQRGNFPDRFSGHQFPNYSSELNVNALLLGDSALYLCASSWGGTGTTGELFFGEGSRLTVL.